Following are 8 T cell receptor beta chains from one sample sequenced in a study of OX40 agonist ivuxolimab in advanced cancers. Library preparation used the immunoSEQ multiplex PCR assay. TCRdb provides this immuneACCESS table in a form limited to in-frame rearrangements. Some clones are lacking; in checked studies, under half of them reflect an unresolved V gene, and why the rest are absent is not known. The sample has about 48,000 clones on record, approximately 90% of them singletons. The ten top clones hold around a third of the sample. The sequencing here drew on CD4+ or CD8+ T cells sorted from blood, taken in a trial of the OX40 agonist ivuxolimab. The source of these receptors is an adult with an advanced solid tumor such as melanoma, head and neck, liver or kidney cancer.

This chain links TRBV27 with TRBJ2-1, with 7 bases matching TRBD2. Germline V lookup: CDR1 MNHEY, CDR2 SMNVEV (reference sequence). This CDR3 comprises 11 residues. Losses at the gene ends were 8 bases for V and 7 bases for J; bases not matched to a gene: 2. CDR3 sequence: CASGAGNEQFF. CDR3 DNA sequence: TGTGCCAGCGGAGCGGGAAATGAGCAGTTCTTC.

This clone was seen once. V and J are TRBV27 and TRBJ2-7; D may be TRBD1 or TRBD2 (6 bases each). The CDR3 is 15 residues long. The germline CDR1 and CDR2 sequences are MNHEY and SMNVEV (reference sequence). Deletions cut 6 bases from V and 4 bases from J, with 19 bases between. The CDR3 protein is CASRHGGAVGYEQYF. The CDR3, as DNA: TGTGCCAGCAGGCACGGGGGCGCAGTGGGGTACGAGCAGTACTTC.

J is TRBJ1-1 and V is TRBV9; 8 bases fit TRBD1. The CDR3 covers 15 residues. Germline CDR1 reads SGDLS; CDR2 reads YYNGEE. V lost 3 bases, J lost 3 bases, and 7 bases stayed unmatched. CDR3 region: CASSATTGVDTEAFF. CDR3 DNA: TGTGCCAGCAGCGCGACGACAGGGGTGGACACTGAAGCTTTCTTT.

The chain recombines TRBV4-1 with TRBJ1-1; 7 bases are a match to TRBD1. Germline CDR1 and CDR2: MGHRA and YSYEKL. Trimming removed 0 bases from V and 5 bases from J; junction bases left unmatched: 6. CDR3 size: 15 residues. The CDR3 DNA sequence: TGCGCCAGCAGCCAAGACCAGACAGGGTCAACTGAAGCTTTCTTT. It is translated as CASSQDQTGSTEAFF.

The chain links TRBV27 to TRBJ1-2; tentative D call: TRBD1 (5 bases). Germline V gene sequence: CDR1 MNHEY, CDR2 SMNVEV (reference sequence). V was clipped by 1 base and J by 9 bases, with 15 bases between them. The CDR3 sequence is 14 residues long. Here the CDR3 DNA reads TGTGCCAGCAGTTTATGGTCGGGGGAGGGTAGCTACACCTTC. As protein: CASSLWSGEGSYTF.

The chain carries TRBV6-1 and TRBJ2-7; D gene ambiguous. The V gene lost 3 bases and the J gene lost 0 bases, with 3 bases spanning the gap. Germline V gene data show CDR1 as MNHNS and CDR2 as SASEGT. This CDR3 comprises 12 residues. CDR3 nucleotide sequence: TGTGCCAGCAGTGACAGCTCCTACGAGCAGTACTTC. Translating it yields CASSDSSYEQYF.

The chain carries TRBV28 and TRBJ2-5; unclear D gene. The DNA end favors TRBJ2-7, so the J call may be wrong. Per germline, CDR1 MDHEN and CDR2 SYDVKM. The CDR3 loop spans 12 amino acids. This chain's CDR3 is CASSLPDYEQYF. DNA of the CDR3: TGTGCCAGCAGTTTGCCCGACTACGAGCAGTACTTC.

The genes are TRBV9 and TRBJ2-7; no firm D call. CDR3 size: 12 residues. Per the germline V gene, CDR1 is SGDLS and CDR2 is YYNGEE. Trimming took off 3 bases at V and 3 bases at J, with 7 bases between the two ends. CDR3 protein: CASSGANYEQYF. The DNA of the CDR3 is TGTGCCAGCAGCGGGGCTAACTACGAGCAGTACTTC. The full variable domain, its missing parts supplied by reference TRBV9 and TRBJ2-7, is DSGVTQTPKHLITATGQRVTLRCSPRSGDLSVYWYQQSLDQGLQFLIQYYNGEERAKGNILERFSAQQFPDLHSELNLSSLELGDSALYFCASSGANYEQYFGPGTRLTVT.